Shown below are 10 T cell receptor beta chains from a single sample sequenced in a study of cytomegalovirus exposure and HLA in healthy donors (TCRdb year 2017). The method behind the library was the immunoSEQ multiplex PCR assay. The multiplex PCR relied on a mix of 60 forward primers for TCR Vbeta segments and 13 reverse primers for TCR Jbeta segments. TCRdb holds this immuneACCESS table with in-frame rearrangements only. Some clones are missing; in checked studies, unresolved V genes explain under half, and the rest has no known cause. This sample's table lists about 52,000 clones. The ten largest make up about 12% of the sample. The source material was PBMCs. Every receptor here comes from a woman aged 60-75 years in good health and CMV-seropositive.

The V call is TRBV7-2, the J call TRBJ1-2, with a possible D match to TRBD1 (6 bases). Trimming took 3 bases from V and 4 from J, leaving 12 bases between them. The CDR3 sequence is 14 residues long. Germline values: CDR1 SGHTA, CDR2 FQGNSA. The CDR3 DNA reads TGTGCCAGCAGCTTCCAACAGGGTAGCTATGGCTACACCTTC. Translation: CASSFQQGSYGYTF.

The chain employs TRBV9 and TRBJ2-3; TRBD2 matches at 9 bases. Germline V gene sequence: CDR1 SGDLS, CDR2 YYNGEE. The J segment lost 2 bases and the V segment lost 2 bases, leaving 3 bases of the junction unmatched. The CDR3 contains 15 residues. For the CDR3, the DNA is TGTGCCAGCAGCGTCAGCGGGGGGTTCACAGATACGCAGTATTTT. Translation: CASSVSGGFTDTQYF.

The genes are TRBV5-4 and TRBJ1-1; D is unclear. V was shortened by 5 bases and J by 8 bases, with 19 bases between the two germline ends. The CDR3 has 14 amino acids. CDR1 and CDR2 from the germline V gene are SGHNT and YYREEE (reference sequence). The DNA of the CDR3 is TGTGCCAGCAGTTGGGAAATCGGAGGGAGGGAAGCTTTCTTT. As protein: CASSWEIGGREAFF.

The chain joins TRBV19 to TRBJ2-1, with 10 bases fitting TRBD1. This CDR3 comprises 18 residues. V shed 7 bases, J shed 0 bases, and the junction held 12 bases outside the gene matches. Germline V gene sequence: CDR1 LNHDA, CDR2 SQIVND (reference sequence). Here the CDR3 DNA reads TGTGCCAGTACCCCGGGGACAGGGGACCCTCGCTCCTACAATGAGCAGTTCTTC. Translating gives CASTPGTGDPRSYNEQFF.

CDR3 nucleotides: TGTGCCAGCAGCTTAGGGGGATCGGCGGACACTGAAGCTTTCTTT. The encoded protein is CASSLGGSADTEAFF. The rearrangement joins TRBV5-6 to TRBJ1-1, with a weak D call TRBD1 (6 bases). CDR3 size: 15 residues. Germline V gene lookup returns CDR1 SGHDT and CDR2 YYEEEE. With 2 bases removed from V and 3 bases from J, the gap between germline ends came to 14 bases.

The chain recombines TRBV29-1 with TRBJ2-2; TRBD2 agrees at 8 bases. Trimming cost V 7 bases and J 6 bases; bases outside gene matches: 4. Germline-derived CDR1 and CDR2 are SQVTM and ANQGSEA. This CDR3 region has 12 residues. The DNA for the CDR3 is TGCAGCGCAACGACTAGCGCCGGGGAGCTGTTTTTT. This encodes CSATTSAGELFF.

The rearrangement links TRBV14 to TRBJ2-3, with D possibly being TRBD2 (6 bases). CDR3 length equals 13 residues. Trimming took off 1 base at V and 9 bases at J, with 11 bases between the two ends. In germline, CDR1 is SGHDN, CDR2 FVKESK. The CDR3 sequence is CASSQVERGTQYF. The CDR3 region has the DNA TGTGCCAGCAGCCAAGTCGAACGGGGGACGCAGTATTTT.

The J gene is TRBJ1-4, the V gene TRBV7-6, with D perhaps matching TRBD1 (5 bases). This CDR3 is built from 15 residues. Per germline, CDR1 SGHVS and CDR2 FNYEAQ. V was trimmed by 4 bases and J by 7 bases, leaving 16 bases between them. CDR3 DNA sequence: TGTGCCAGCAGCTCGGCCGCACGGACACCTGAAAAACTGTTTTTT. Translation: CASSSAARTPEKLFF.

This chain joins TRBV5-1 and TRBJ2-5, with 7 nucleotides matching TRBD1. From germline, CDR1 is SGHRS and CDR2 YFSETQ. The CDR3 has 15 residues. V shed 4 bases, J shed 2 bases, and the junction held 8 bases outside the gene matches. For the CDR3, the DNA is TGCGCCAGCAGCCTGAGGACAGGCCTACAAGAGACCCAGTACTTC. Translated: CASSLRTGLQETQYF.

This rearrangement joins TRBV27 to TRBJ1-6, with 9 bases that match TRBD1. V dropped 2 bases and J dropped 7; count of bases not matched to a gene: 6. This CDR3 is built from 16 residues. Germline CDR1 reads MNHEY; CDR2 reads SMNVEV (reference sequence). The CDR3, as DNA: TGTGCCAGCAGTTTAAAGGGGACAGGGTCAAATTCACCCCTCCACTTT. Encoded protein: CASSLKGTGSNSPLHF.